This TCR beta chain was retrieved from a study of memory CD4+ T cells and cytomegalovirus serostatus. Background on the study: This sample comes from healthy Belgian adults, eight to ten CMV seropositive, 20 to 25 seronegative.

V was pared by 1 base and J by 7 bases, with 1 base of the junction left unmatched. This CDR3 has 14 residues. Looked up from germline, CDR1 is SGHRS and CDR2 is YFSETQ. Single viable CD3+CD4+CD8-CD45RO+ cells were sorted as the memory CD4+ T cells. TCRdb keeps only in-frame clones here, not all; method: immunoSEQ multiplex PCR. The sample gives some 54,000 clones, approximately 80% of which show up once; approximately 1.4% is in the top ten. The sequencing sample was made of memory CD4+ T cells from blood. This chain uses TRBV5-1 with TRBJ1-6; the match to TRBD1 covers 8 bases. The TCR was taken from an adult in good health and CMV-seropositive. The CDR3 nucleotides read TGCGCCAGCAGCTTGACAGGGGGAAATTCACCCCTCCACTTT. Translation: CASSLTGGNSPLHF.